Shown below are 30 T cell receptor beta chains from a single sample sequenced in a study of CD8 T cells in ankylosing spondylitis. MiXCR was run by TCRdb on the 5' RACE reads, yielding one entry per CDR3 protein. The table lists 200,000 to 300,000 distinct CDR3 sequences, 8.6% of them singletons. Material: blood, either unsorted or a sorted T cell fraction (not recorded which). The receptors shown here come from a male donor with ankylosing spondylitis or in good health (not recorded which).

There are many counts of this clonotype. This rearrangement joins TRBV5-1 to TRBJ1-2; D might be TRBD1 (5 bases). The CDR3 loop spans 13 amino acids. The germline CDR1 and CDR2 sequences are SGHRS and YFSETQ. Trimming removed 0 bases from V and 8 bases from J, with 11 bases in between. The CDR3 loop is CASSLAQGPGYTF. In DNA, the CDR3 is TGCGCCAGCAGCTTGGCTCAGGGCCCGGGCTACACCTTC.

The table lists this clonotype with many counts. The chain is built from TRBV7-7 and TRBJ2-7, with 7 bases identical to TRBD2. This CDR3 is 13 amino acids long. Germline lookup yields CDR1 SSHAT and CDR2 FNYEAQ (reference sequence). The CDR3 sequence: CASFRGESYEQYF. The CDR3 nucleotides read TGTGCTAGCTTTCGGGGGGAGTCCTACGAGCAGTACTTC.

This clonotype was counted at least ten times. J is TRBJ2-1 and V is TRBV6-1, with 13 bases aligning to TRBD2. CDR3 length: 14 amino acids. The J segment lost 7 bases and the V segment lost 8 bases, leaving 5 bases of the junction unmatched. CDR1 and CDR2 from the germline V gene are MNHNS and SASEGT. The CDR3 coding sequence is TGTGCCAGCGGGGAGGGACTAGCGGGAAATGAGCAGTTCTTC. It codes for CASGEGLAGNEQFF.

About this clonotype: One end of the junction is discordant with germline, which a read error may explain. The chain uses TRBV20-1 and TRBJ2-2; 8 positions match TRBD1. Germline loops: CDR1 DFQATT, CDR2 SNEGSKA (reference sequence). The CDR3 has 18 residues. The CDR3 bases are TGCTGTGCTAGAGATCTTCGATTAGGACAGGGCAACACCGGGGAGCTGTTTTTT. It yields the protein CCARDLRLGQGNTGELFF.

This clonotype was picked up many times. This chain links TRBV6-1 with TRBJ2-2; TRBD2 might be the D (6 bases). Trimming pared 7 bases from V and 3 bases from J, leaving 15 bases between. Germline lookup yields CDR1 MNHNS and CDR2 SASEGT. The CDR3 covers 15 residues. Here the CDR3 reads CASNRGGYDTGELFF. The CDR3 nucleotides are TGTGCCAGCAACCGGGGAGGCTATGACACCGGGGAGCTGTTTTTT.

J is TRBJ1-1 and V is TRBV20-1, with TRBD1 as a possible D gene (5 bases). This CDR3 contains 16 residues. Between the trimmed V and J ends, which lost 3 bases and 0 bases, there was a span of 17 bases. Germline CDR1 is DFQATT and CDR2 is SNEGSKA (reference sequence). CDR3 amino acids: CSASEVPGGVNTEAFF. DNA for the CDR3: TGCAGTGCTAGCGAAGTTCCTGGAGGGGTGAACACTGAAGCTTTCTTT.

Note on this clonotype: This could be a read error, since a much larger clone is one nucleotide away. This sequence joins TRBV20-1 and TRBJ2-7; 12 nucleotides agree with TRBD1. The germline gives CDR1 DFQATT, CDR2 SNEGSKA (reference sequence). This CDR3 is built from 16 residues. Here the CDR3 DNA reads TGCAGTGCTGTCAACCCGGGACAGGGGGCTTCCTGCGAGCAGTACTTC. Translation gives CSAVNPGQGASCEQYF.

For the CDR3, the DNA is TGTGCCAGCAGTAGAGGGACTAGCGGGGGGCTGGGTGAGCAGTTCTTC. Translated, it gives CASSRGTSGGLGEQFF. The V gene is TRBV12-3 or TRBV12-4, the J gene TRBJ2-1; 15 nucleotides line up with TRBD2. V was clipped by 5 bases and J by 9 bases; unmatched bases: 8. This CDR3 has 16 residues.

This clonotype was observed many times. The V and J genes are TRBV18 and TRBJ1-1; no clear D. CDR3 length: 12 residues. Per germline, CDR1 KGHSH and CDR2 LQKENI. The V gene lost 2 bases and the J gene lost 4 bases, with 5 bases spanning the gap. The CDR3 DNA sequence: TGTGCCAGCTCACCAGTAGGCACTGAAGCTTTCTTT. Translating gives CASSPVGTEAFF.

There are many counts of this clonotype. This chain connects TRBV12-3 or TRBV12-4 to TRBJ1-2, with D possibly being TRBD1 (6 bases). The ends were cut back, 5 bases at V and 4 bases at J, with 17 bases in the middle. The CDR3 is made up of 15 amino acids. The CDR3 is CASSAWDTHSYGYTF. DNA for the CDR3: TGTGCCAGCAGTGCCTGGGACACCCACTCCTATGGCTACACCTTC.

This clonotype has at least ten counts. This chain uses TRBV7-9 with TRBJ1-3; unclear D gene. The V end was cut by 2 bases, the J end by 4 bases, with 15 bases between. Germline V gives CDR1 SEHNR, CDR2 FQNEAQ (reference sequence). The CDR3 runs 16 residues. CDR3: CASSLSTPGFGNTIYF. As DNA, the CDR3 is TGTGCCAGCAGCTTATCAACCCCGGGATTCGGAAACACCATATATTTT.

This clonotype showed up many times. The chain links TRBV20-1 to TRBJ2-2; D perhaps matches TRBD1 (5 bases). V lost 2 bases to trimming and J lost 4 bases, with 14 bases between them. The CDR3 runs to 15 residues. Germline CDR1 reads DFQATT; CDR2 reads SNEGSKA (reference sequence). The CDR3 reads CSARLRTQLTGELFF. The CDR3 coding sequence is TGCAGTGCTAGATTGCGGACACAACTCACCGGGGAGCTGTTTTTT.

This rearrangement joins TRBV6-1 to TRBJ2-1, with D possibly being TRBD2 (5 bases). Trimming pared 8 bases from V and 3 bases from J, leaving 17 bases between. This CDR3 spans 15 amino acids. Germline lookup yields CDR1 MNHNS and CDR2 SASEGT. The CDR3 loop reads CASGVRTGYYNEQFF. CDR3 DNA sequence: TGTGCCAGCGGGGTGCGGACGGGGTACTACAATGAGCAGTTCTTC.

In this sample, this clonotype turned up many times. V and J are TRBV6-1 and TRBJ2-4, with 7 bases aligning to TRBD1. Germline CDR1 is MNHNS and CDR2 is SASEGT. Trimming removed 7 bases from V and 4 bases from J; junction bases left unmatched: 7. CDR3 length: 14 residues. The CDR3 region is CASTARGSKNIQYF. DNA of the CDR3: TGTGCCAGCACCGCCAGGGGGTCGAAAAACATTCAGTACTTC.

This clonotype showed up just a few times. The chain is built from TRBV4-3 and TRBJ1-2; no reliable D call. CDR3 length: 14 amino acids. The V and J ends lost 0 bases and 7 bases respectively, with 12 bases between them. Germline V CDR1 and CDR2: LGHNA, YSLEER. The CDR3 spells CASSQDPTVGGYTF. The CDR3 coding sequence is TGCGCCAGCAGCCAAGATCCCACAGTCGGTGGCTACACCTTC.

This clonotype was seen repeatedly, ten times or more. V usage is TRBV12-3 or TRBV12-4 and J usage is TRBJ1-1; unclear D gene. Trimming left V 2 bases short and J 3 bases short, with 7 bases between. CDR3 size: 13 residues. This CDR3 reads CASSLWEDTEAFF. CDR3 coding DNA: TGTGCCAGCAGTTTATGGGAGGACACTGAAGCTTTCTTT.

This clonotype came up many times. The CDR3 protein is CSLAGDQETQYF. The CDR3 DNA is TGCAGTCTCGCGGGGGACCAAGAGACCCAGTACTTC. V usage is TRBV29-1 and J usage is TRBJ2-5; 7 bases line up with TRBD2. This CDR3 has 12 amino acids. Per the germline V gene, CDR1 is SQVTM and CDR2 is ANQGSEA.

This clonotype has a count of ten or more. V usage is TRBV6-1 and J usage is TRBJ2-4, with 9 bases lining up with TRBD1. Germline loops: CDR1 MNHNS, CDR2 SASEGT. This CDR3 has 17 amino acids. J gave up 4 bases and V 5 bases, and 12 bases lay outside the gene matches. CDR3 sequence: CASSMTGAGTGKNIQYF. For the CDR3, the DNA is TGTGCCAGCAGTATGACAGGAGCCGGGACAGGGAAAAACATTCAGTACTTC.

At least ten counts were recorded for this clonotype. The V gene is TRBV12-3 or TRBV12-4, the J gene TRBJ2-1, with 9 nucleotides matching TRBD2. The length of the CDR3 is 15 residues. With 6 bases clipped from V and 6 bases from J, the junction kept 9 bases outside the gene matches. The CDR3 DNA follows: TGTGCCAGCAGCACTCCCGCTAGCGGGATCAATGAGCAGTTCTTC. It is translated as CASSTPASGINEQFF.

This clonotype appeared many times. The rearrangement uses TRBV13 and TRBJ2-7; no firm D call. This CDR3 has 10 residues. The germline CDR1 and CDR2 sequences are PRHDT and FYEKMQ (reference sequence). The ends were cut back, 7 bases at V and 0 bases at J, with 1 base in the middle. CDR3 in amino acids: CASNSYEQYF. As DNA, the CDR3 is TGTGCCAGCAACTCCTACGAGCAGTACTTC.

This clonotype was picked up many times. The V gene is TRBV4-3, the J gene TRBJ2-3; the match to TRBD2 covers 10 bases. Losses at the gene ends were 4 bases for V and 4 bases for J; bases not matched to a gene: 5. The CDR3 spans 15 residues. Germline CDR1 and CDR2: LGHNA and YSLEER. This CDR3 is CASSPERGGPDTQYF. The CDR3, as DNA: TGCGCCAGCAGCCCAGAGCGGGGGGGCCCAGATACGCAGTATTTT.

This clonotype was observed a handful of times. This could be a read error, since a much larger clone is one nucleotide away. V and J are TRBV20-1 and TRBJ2-5; D gene unclear. V was cut by 3 bases and J by 1 base, with 9 bases left in between. There are 13 residues in the CDR3. Germline values: CDR1 DFQATT, CDR2 SNEGSKA (reference sequence). CDR3 protein: CSASTPLQETQYF. CDR3 bases: TGCAGTGCTAGTACACCCCTCCAAGAGACCCAGTACTTC.

In this sample, this clonotype turned up many times. The chain employs TRBV7-2 and TRBJ1-5, with D uncertain. The germline V and J ends were trimmed by 1 base and 7 bases, with 14 bases remaining between them. Germline-derived CDR1 and CDR2 are SGHTA and FQGNSA. CDR3 length: 15 amino acids. The CDR3 reads CASSLGHASGQPQHF. The CDR3 coding sequence is TGTGCCAGCAGCTTAGGACACGCCAGTGGGCAGCCCCAGCATTTT.

This clonotype was counted many times. The V and J genes are TRBV25-1 and TRBJ2-2; TRBD1 might be the D (5 bases). CDR1 MGHDK and CDR2 SYGVNS come from the germline V gene. The CDR3 is made up of 14 amino acids. Trimming cost V 1 base and J 4 bases, with 7 bases left between them. The CDR3 here is CASSEWGGTGELFF. The CDR3 DNA reads TGTGCCAGCAGTGAATGGGGCGGCACCGGGGAGCTGTTTTTT.

This clonotype was counted many times. The chain joins TRBV5-1 to TRBJ1-1, with a weak D call TRBD1 (6 bases). Trimming pared 4 bases from V and 3 bases from J, leaving 22 bases between. CDR1 and CDR2 (germline): SGHRS, YFSETQ. This CDR3 region has 17 residues. DNA of the CDR3: TGCGCCAGCAGCGACTACACAGGGTACCAATTGGACACTGAAGCTTTCTTT. Translated, it gives CASSDYTGYQLDTEAFF.

The chain combines TRBV15 with TRBJ2-4; TRBD2 agrees at 14 bases. The junction had 8 bases not matched to a gene; V was cut back by 8 bases and J by 5 bases. Germline-derived CDR1 and CDR2 are LNHNV and YYDKDF (reference sequence). The length of the CDR3 is 16 residues. The CDR3 region has the DNA TGTGCCACCGGCGGGGGACTAGCGGGAGTGGAAAACATTCAGTACTTC. This encodes CATGGGLAGVENIQYF.

The sample holds many counts of this clonotype. Here the CDR3 DNA reads TGTGCCAGCACTCCGGGATCTGGGTCCGAGCAGTACTTC. Amino acid sequence: CASTPGSGSEQYF. The chain recombines TRBV12-3 or TRBV12-4 with TRBJ2-7, with D possibly TRBD2 on 5 matching bases. CDR3 length: 13 residues. V was trimmed by 7 bases and J by 6 bases, leaving 16 bases between them.

A few counts support this clonotype. This chain uses TRBV20-1 with TRBJ1-2; D gene uncertain. The CDR3 is 12 residues long. The germline gives CDR1 DFQATT, CDR2 SNEGSKA (reference sequence). The CDR3 reads CSPRLAGYGYTF. CDR3 DNA: TGCAGCCCTAGGTTGGCTGGCTATGGCTACACCTTC.

This clonotype was found many times. One junction end disagrees with the germline gene, perhaps due to a read error. For the CDR3, the DNA is TGTGCCAGCAGGCCCACAGGGGGCGTTGAAGCCTTCTTT. Residues: CASRPTGGVEAFF. The rearrangement uses TRBV7-9 and TRBJ1-1, with TRBD1 matching over 9 bases. CDR3 length equals 13 residues. Germline V lookup: CDR1 SEHNR, CDR2 FQNEAQ (reference sequence). The variable domain in full, with the rest retrieved from reference TRBV7-9 and TRBJ1-1, is DTGVSQNPRHKITKRGQNVTFRCDPISEHNRLYWYRQTLGQGPEFLTYFQNEAQLEKSRLLSDRFSAERPKGSFSTLEIQRTEQGDSAMYLCASRPTGGVEAFFGQGTRLTVV.

Many counts were recorded for this clonotype. The V call is TRBV12-3 or TRBV12-4, the J call TRBJ2-7, with 7 bases aligning to TRBD1. The trim removed 5 bases at V and 4 bases at J, leaving 11 bases unmatched. The CDR3 length is 15 residues. CDR3: CASSLRDSLLYEQYF. For the CDR3, the DNA is TGTGCCAGCAGTCTCCGGGACAGTCTCCTTTACGAGCAGTACTTC.